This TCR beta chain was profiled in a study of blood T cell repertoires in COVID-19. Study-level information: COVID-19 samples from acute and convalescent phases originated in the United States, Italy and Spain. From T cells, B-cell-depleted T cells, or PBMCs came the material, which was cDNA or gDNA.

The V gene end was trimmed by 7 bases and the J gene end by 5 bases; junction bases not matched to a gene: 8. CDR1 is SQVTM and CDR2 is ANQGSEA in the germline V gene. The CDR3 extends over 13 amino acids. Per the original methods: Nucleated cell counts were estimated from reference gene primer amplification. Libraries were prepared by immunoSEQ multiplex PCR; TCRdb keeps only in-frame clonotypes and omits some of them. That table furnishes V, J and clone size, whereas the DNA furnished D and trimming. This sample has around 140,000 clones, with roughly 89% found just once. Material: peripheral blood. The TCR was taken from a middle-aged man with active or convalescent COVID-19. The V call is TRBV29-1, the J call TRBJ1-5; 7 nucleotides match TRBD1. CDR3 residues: CSASTGPYQPQHF. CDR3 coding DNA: TGCAGCGCATCGACAGGGCCCTATCAGCCCCAGCATTTT.